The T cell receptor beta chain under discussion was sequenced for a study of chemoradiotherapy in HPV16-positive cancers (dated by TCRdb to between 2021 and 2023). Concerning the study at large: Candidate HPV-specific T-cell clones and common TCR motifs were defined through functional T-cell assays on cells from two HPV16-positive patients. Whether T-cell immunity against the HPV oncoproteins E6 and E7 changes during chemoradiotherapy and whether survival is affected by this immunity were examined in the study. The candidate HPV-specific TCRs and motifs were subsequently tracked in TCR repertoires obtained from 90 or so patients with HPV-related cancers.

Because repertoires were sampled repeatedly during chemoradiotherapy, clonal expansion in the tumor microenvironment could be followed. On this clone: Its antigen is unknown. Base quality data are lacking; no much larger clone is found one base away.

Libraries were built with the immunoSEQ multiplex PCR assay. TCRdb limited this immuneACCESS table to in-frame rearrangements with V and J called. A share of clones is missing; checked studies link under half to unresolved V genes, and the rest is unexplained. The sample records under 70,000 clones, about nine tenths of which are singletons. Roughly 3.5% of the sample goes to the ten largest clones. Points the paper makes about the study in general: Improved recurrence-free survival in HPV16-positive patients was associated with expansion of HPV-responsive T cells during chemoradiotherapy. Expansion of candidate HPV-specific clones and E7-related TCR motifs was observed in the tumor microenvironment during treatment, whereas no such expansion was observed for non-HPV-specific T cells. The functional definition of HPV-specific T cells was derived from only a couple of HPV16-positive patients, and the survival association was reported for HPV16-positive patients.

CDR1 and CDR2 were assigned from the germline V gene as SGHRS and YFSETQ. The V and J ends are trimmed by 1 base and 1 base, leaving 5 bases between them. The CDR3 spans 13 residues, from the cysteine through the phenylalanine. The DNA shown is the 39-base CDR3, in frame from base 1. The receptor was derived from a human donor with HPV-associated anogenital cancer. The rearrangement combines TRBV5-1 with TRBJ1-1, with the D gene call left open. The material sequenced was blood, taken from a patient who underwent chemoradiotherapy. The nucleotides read TGCGCCAGCAGCTTGATAGAGAACACTGAAGCTTTCTTT. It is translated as CASSLIENTEAFF.